This is a list of T cell receptor beta chains from one sample in a study of T cell responses to AZD1222 COVID-19 vaccine. Clones were sequenced by immunoSEQ multiplex PCR, and TCRdb holds only the in-frame ones, with some missing. The sample lists 150,000 or so clones, around nine tenths occurring once. Sample: peripheral blood, taken on day 0 of AZD1222 vaccination. These receptors were obtained from an adult in good health. CDR3s include the opening cysteine and the closing phenylalanine or tryptophan. D genes are given only for firm matches.

-	TRBV3-1/TRBV3-2	TRBJ2-1	CASSQDLAQRGEQFF
-	TRBV6-5	TRBJ2-7	CASSIGQTYEQYF
-	TRBV28	TRBJ1-2	CASSARWDGYTF
TRBD1	TRBV6-6	TRBJ2-4	CASSHGTGTAKNIQYF
TRBD1	TRBV6-5	TRBJ2-2	CASSRGQGNTGELFF
-	TRBV25-1	TRBJ1-6	CASSEYRRNSPLHF
-	TRBV7-3	TRBJ2-1	CASSFSRQSYNEQFF
-	TRBV28	TRBJ2-3	CASRLAGEGGDTQYF
-	TRBV12-5	TRBJ2-1	CASGLEDYNEQFF
-	TRBV28	TRBJ1-2	CASSFGESYGYTF
-	TRBV2	TRBJ2-2	CASSEVRVTGELFF
TRBD1	TRBV6-5	TRBJ1-1	CASRTPGGTEAFF
-	TRBV7-3	TRBJ2-2	CASSPQGADGELFF
-	TRBV18	TRBJ1-4	CASSPGRANEKLFF
-	TRBV19	TRBJ1-2	CASSIGRGASGESYTF
TRBD1	TRBV14	TRBJ1-5	CASSGDRSGRQHF
-	TRBV6-6	TRBJ1-2	CASCTTARGYGYTF
-	TRBV7-7	TRBJ2-1	CASSVDRFNEQFF
TRBD2	TRBV5-1	TRBJ2-1	CASSRTTSGGYNEQFF
TRBD2	TRBV4-1	TRBJ2-7	CASSPSYGGVGPEQYF
-	TRBV28	TRBJ1-1	CASSFSRVTPTEAFF
-	TRBV28	TRBJ1-1	CASRPYLDRDTEAFF
-	TRBV18	TRBJ1-5	CASSPRGQEQPQHF
-	TRBV5-1	TRBJ1-3	CASSAQGGPGNTIYF
-	TRBV6-2/TRBV6-3	TRBJ1-5	CASSLGTYNQPQHF
-	TRBV5-1	TRBJ2-2	CASSLARDTFAGELFF
-	TRBV11-2	TRBJ2-2	CASSLEVNTGELFF
TRBD1	TRBV28	TRBJ2-3	CASRKTGGTDTQYF
-	TRBV19	TRBJ1-6	CASSHPGSQNSPLHF
-	TRBV6-5	TRBJ2-7	CASSYSTAGPYEQYF
TRBD2	TRBV2	TRBJ2-7	CASTRTSEYEQYF
TRBD2	TRBV5-4	TRBJ2-2	CASSRLAGGPNTGELFF
-	TRBV7-3	TRBJ2-1	CASSLSVGNEQFF
TRBD2	TRBV9	TRBJ2-5	CASSASGGEQETQYF
-	TRBV10-3	TRBJ1-2	CAISLGASNYGYTF
-	TRBV30	TRBJ1-1	CAWRVGMNTEAFF
-	TRBV4-3	TRBJ1-4	CASSQDGLPDEKLFF
-	TRBV11-2	TRBJ1-1	CASRIEFTEAFF
-	TRBV5-4	TRBJ1-1	CASSRGSTEAFF
-	TRBV4-3	TRBJ1-6	CASSQDTAENSPLHF